One and the same sample provided the 26 T cell receptor beta chains below, sequenced in a study of regulatory T cells in long-lasting Graves disease. Sequencing libraries for TCR beta were prepared with iRepertoire HTBI primers and Arm-PCR of CDR3 regions. TCRdb called the multiplex PCR reads again in MiXCR, with one record for every CDR3 protein. Here the sample spans a few hundred thousand distinct CDR3 sequences, roughly 15% being singletons. Time point defined: newly diagnosed GD, antithyroid drugs for less than 3 months. PBMC RNA was the source of the TCR library. These data also featured in a second study, about T cells in Graves' hyperthyroidism and ophthalmopathy.

The input for sequencing was peripheral blood mononuclear cells (PBMCs), taken at new diagnosis, from a patient treated with antithyroid drugs. These receptors were obtained from a woman aged 50 to 65 with Graves disease.

This clonotype has only a few counts. The chain is built from TRBV30 and TRBJ1-1; no clear D gene. The CDR3 has 13 amino acids. Germline-derived CDR1 and CDR2 are GTSNPN and SVGIG (reference sequence). V was cut by 3 bases and J by 2 bases, with 10 bases left in between. This chain's CDR3 is CAWSRTANTEAFF. CDR3 nucleotide sequence: TGTGCCTGGAGCAGGACCGCCAACACTGAAGCTTTCTTT.

A note on this clonotype: This may come from a read error, since a much larger clone is one base off. The conserved phenylalanine or tryptophan is not found at the CDR3 terminus, so this likely reflects a read error. The rearrangement uses TRBV7-9 and TRBJ2-1; 15 positions match TRBD2. This CDR3 has 20 residues. CDR1 and CDR2 from the germline V gene are SEHNR and FQNEAQ (reference sequence). V gave up 5 bases and J gave up 8 bases; unmatched junction bases: 19. This chain's CDR3 is CASSRTGTSGRTGFLDEQFS. In nucleotides, the CDR3 is TGTGCCAGCAGCCGGACCGGGACTAGCGGGAGGACGGGATTTTTGGATGAGCAGTTCTCC.

The V and J genes are TRBV20-1 and TRBJ2-1; no clear D gene. Germline lookup yields CDR1 DFQATT and CDR2 SNEGSKA (reference sequence). The CDR3 sequence is 15 residues long. The V end was cut by 3 bases, the J end by 3 bases, with 15 bases between. In DNA form, the CDR3 reads TGCAGTGCTAGGGGATTGCTTGTCGGCTACAATGAGCAGTTCTTC. Translating gives CSARGLLVGYNEQFF.

This clonotype was seen many times. V and J are TRBV24-1 and TRBJ2-7, with TRBD1 matching over 9 bases. V trimming: 3 bases; J trimming: 5 bases; junction bases outside the gene matches: 4. The CDR3 consists of 14 residues. The V gene's germline CDR1 is KGHDR and CDR2 SFDVKD. CDR3 amino acids: CATSDKGDRDEQYF. In DNA, the CDR3 is TGTGCCACCAGTGATAAAGGGGACAGGGACGAGCAGTACTTC.

The chain joins TRBV28 to TRBJ2-2; D gene uncertain. This CDR3 has 17 amino acids. Trimming shortened V by 0 bases and J by 3 bases, and 14 bases separated the two germline ends. The germline CDR1 and CDR2 sequences are MDHEN and SYDVKM. The CDR3: CASSLWEIPAYTGELFF. The CDR3 bases are TGTGCCAGCAGTTTATGGGAGATTCCCGCCTACACCGGGGAGCTGTTTTTT.

This clonotype was counted ten times or more. J is TRBJ2-1 and V is TRBV29-1, with 10 bases fitting TRBD2. The CDR3 contains 16 residues. Germline values: CDR1 SQVTM, CDR2 ANQGSEA. With 0 bases clipped from V and 4 bases from J, the junction kept 6 bases outside the gene matches. The CDR3 loop is CSVEDVAGGTYNEQFF. As DNA, the CDR3 is TGCAGCGTTGAAGATGTAGCGGGAGGAACATACAATGAGCAGTTCTTC.

This clonotype was counted many times. The rearrangement uses TRBV11-2 and TRBJ2-2, with D possibly matching TRBD1 (5 bases). The germline V gene has CDR1 SGHAT and CDR2 FQNNGV. The germline V and J ends were trimmed by 5 bases and 1 base, with 17 bases remaining between them. CDR3 length: 17 residues. The DNA for the CDR3 is TGTGCCAGCAGCCCCAGGGTCGGAGATCGGAACACCGGGGAGCTGTTTTTT. Its translation is CASSPRVGDRNTGELFF.

This clonotype came up many times. This chain uses TRBV28 with TRBJ1-6, with D possibly being TRBD1 (5 bases). Per germline, CDR1 MDHEN and CDR2 SYDVKM. The ends were cut back, 5 bases at V and 16 bases at J, with 15 bases in the middle. There are 12 residues in the CDR3. The CDR3 reads CASSASGTILHF. DNA for the CDR3: TGTGCCAGCAGTGCGTCCGGGACTATTCTCCACTTT.

J is TRBJ2-7 and V is TRBV5-5, with 9 bases identical to TRBD2. Unmatched junction bases numbered 6, after V lost 2 bases and J lost 3 bases. The CDR3 covers 15 residues. Per germline, CDR1 SGHKS and CDR2 YYEKEE (reference sequence). The CDR3 DNA is TGTGCCAGCAGCTTAGTTAGCGGGAGATTCTACGAGCAGTACTTC. Its protein product is CASSLVSGRFYEQYF.

V gene TRBV7-9 combines with J gene TRBJ2-5; TRBD1 is a possible D gene (6 bases). The CDR3 has 13 residues. V dropped 1 base and J dropped 5 bases, with 8 bases sitting between them. Per the germline V gene, CDR1 is SEHNR and CDR2 is FQNEAQ (reference sequence). The CDR3 DNA sequence: TGTGCCAGCAGCTTAGGGGACATCGAGACCCAGTACTTC. Its protein is CASSLGDIETQYF.

This clonotype was seen many times. J is TRBJ1-5 and V is TRBV2, with D tentatively TRBD1 (6 bases). Trimming removed 6 bases from V and 1 base from J, with 7 bases in between. The V gene's germline CDR1 is SNHLY and CDR2 FYNNEI. The length of the CDR3 is 13 residues. CDR3 DNA sequence: TGTGCCAGCAGCACAGGGAGCAATCAGCCCCAGCATTTT. As protein: CASSTGSNQPQHF.

At least ten counts were recorded for this clonotype. V and J are TRBV28 and TRBJ2-5; D gene unclear. Trimming cost V 7 bases and J 3 bases, with 15 bases left between them. Germline CDR1 is MDHEN and CDR2 is SYDVKM. This CDR3 is built from 14 residues. CDR3 amino acids: CASTRRVDEETQYF. DNA of the CDR3: TGTGCCAGCACCCGACGTGTAGACGAAGAGACCCAGTACTTC.

This clonotype occurred many times. The DNA of the CDR3 is TGCAGTGCTAGAGCCCCTGTGGCAGGGGGAGCCTACGAGCAGTACTTC. It is translated as CSARAPVAGGAYEQYF. This chain connects TRBV20-1 to TRBJ2-7; TRBD1 matches at 7 bases. Looked up from germline, CDR1 is DFQATT and CDR2 is SNEGSKA (reference sequence). The V segment lost 1 base and the J segment 2 bases; nucleotides outside the gene matches: 11. This CDR3 is 16 amino acids long.

This clonotype was observed a handful of times. The rearrangement links TRBV30 to TRBJ2-4; D remains unclear. The V end lost 5 bases, the J end lost 0 bases, and 11 bases lay between the germline ends. This CDR3 has 14 residues. CDR1 and CDR2 from the germline V gene are GTSNPN and SVGIG (reference sequence). The CDR3 DNA is TGTGCCTGGGCAAGGACCCTAGCCAAAAACATTCAGTACTTC. This gives the protein CAWARTLAKNIQYF.

This clonotype appeared many times. The chain has TRBV27 and TRBJ2-7; 7 bases align to TRBD1. The junction had 10 bases not matched to a gene; V was cut back by 6 bases and J by 2 bases. This CDR3 spans 15 amino acids. Germline V CDR1 and CDR2: MNHEY, SMNVEV (reference sequence). For the CDR3, the DNA is TGTGCCAGCAGCTGGGACAGTCTATCAACCTACGAGCAGTACTTC. It encodes CASSWDSLSTYEQYF.

This clonotype was observed a handful of times. The rearrangement links TRBV30 to TRBJ2-2; 9 bases agree with TRBD1. The CDR3 is made up of 13 amino acids. Germline V lookup: CDR1 GTSNPN, CDR2 SVGIG (reference sequence). Trimming removed 3 bases from V and 6 bases from J; junction bases left unmatched: 2. This CDR3 reads CAWRRQGAGELFF. The CDR3 nucleotides are TGTGCCTGGAGGAGACAGGGGGCCGGGGAGCTGTTTTTT.

A note on this clonotype: A much larger clone sits a single nucleotide away, making a read error possible. The V gene is TRBV28, the J gene TRBJ2-1, with D perhaps matching TRBD1 or TRBD2 (6 bases each). The length of the CDR3 is 16 residues. Germline assignment: CDR1 MDHEN and CDR2 SYDVKM. In nucleotides, the CDR3 is TGTGCCAGCAGTCCCACTGGTAGCTGGGGGGACAATGTGCAGTTCTTC. Translating gives CASSPTGSWGDNVQFF.

This clonotype has a count of ten or more. The gene calls are TRBV5-1 and TRBJ2-1, with D tentatively TRBD2 (5 bases). CDR3 length: 16 amino acids. Trimming removed 4 bases at V and 0 bases at J, with 14 bases between. Germline-derived CDR1 and CDR2 are SGHRS and YFSETQ. CDR3 nucleotide sequence: TGCGCCAGCAGCCCGTTAGAGGGAAGCTCCTACAATGAGCAGTTCTTC. This gives the protein CASSPLEGSSYNEQFF. Based on the CDR3 plus reference TRBV5-1 and TRBJ2-1, the full variable domain is KAGVTQTPRYLIKTRGQQVTLSCSPISGHRSVSWYQQTPGQGLQFLFEYFSETQRNKGNFPGRFSGRQFSNSRSEMNVSTLELGDSALYLCASSPLEGSSYNEQFFGPGTRLTVL.

This clonotype occurred a few times. In nucleotides, the CDR3 is TGTGCCACCAGTGACGGCGGGACTTCCTACAATGAGCAGTTCTTC. This sequence encodes CATSDGGTSYNEQFF. V and J are TRBV24-1 and TRBJ2-1; weak D call: TRBD2 (6 bases). The V gene's germline CDR1 is KGHDR and CDR2 SFDVKD. The CDR3 length is 15 residues. Trimming left V 4 bases short and J 1 base short, with 10 bases between.

This clonotype was seen a handful of times. V and J are TRBV13 and TRBJ2-7; the D is unclear. V was cut by 5 bases and J by 7 bases, with 21 bases left in between. Germline CDR1 is PRHDT and CDR2 is FYEKMQ (reference sequence). CDR3 length: 15 residues. The CDR3: CASSPGLSSRWEQYF. In DNA, the CDR3 is TGTGCCAGCAGCCCAGGTCTGAGTAGCCGCTGGGAGCAGTACTTC.

This clonotype was seen more than once but under ten times. J is TRBJ2-3 and V is TRBV6-5; 9 nucleotides line up with TRBD2. The V and J ends lost 4 bases and 1 base, in that order; junction bases with no gene match: 3. Germline V CDR1 and CDR2: MNHEY, SVGAGI. The CDR3 extends over 15 amino acids. The CDR3 DNA is TGTGCCAGCAGTTCATGGACTAGCGGCACAGATACGCAGTATTTT. Amino acids: CASSSWTSGTDTQYF.

This chain connects TRBV3-1 to TRBJ2-1, with TRBD1 matching over 9 bases. V lost 4 bases to trimming and J lost 16 bases; unmatched junction nucleotides: 17. Germline V gene data show CDR1 as LGHDT and CDR2 as YNNKEL (reference sequence). The CDR3 runs to 15 residues. CDR3: CASSPGTGPLRDGFF. Here the CDR3 DNA reads TGTGCCAGCAGCCCCGGGACAGGGCCGCTTAGGGATGGCTTCTTC.

This clonotype came up many times. The genes are TRBV11-3 and TRBJ2-2, with 12 bases aligning to TRBD2. The CDR3 has 16 residues. V lost 5 bases and J lost 0; bases outside the gene matches: 1. CDR1 is SGHNT, CDR2 YENEEA, per germline. The DNA of the CDR3 is TGTGCCAGCAGCAGACTAGCGGGGGCGAACACCGGGGAGCTGTTTTTT. Protein: CASSRLAGANTGELFF.

This clonotype has a single count. The chain uses TRBV18 and TRBJ2-2; 7 positions match TRBD1. The CDR3 extends over 15 amino acids. CDR1 is KGHSH, CDR2 LQKENI, per germline. V shed 1 base and J 3 bases; nucleotides not matched to a gene: 2. The CDR3 is CASSPQGADTGELFF. Here the CDR3 DNA reads TGTGCCAGCTCACCACAGGGGGCGGACACCGGGGAGCTGTTTTTT.

V and J are TRBV19 and TRBJ1-5; 9 nucleotides agree with TRBD1. The CDR3 runs 17 residues. V gave up 0 bases and J gave up 2 bases; unmatched junction bases: 5. Germline CDR1 is LNHDA and CDR2 is SQIVND (reference sequence). The CDR3 sequence is CASSIDGQGLGNQPQHF. The CDR3 DNA follows: TGTGCCAGTAGTATAGACGGACAGGGGTTGGGCAATCAGCCCCAGCATTTT.

This clonotype was counted ten times or more. The chain links TRBV25-1 to TRBJ1-1, with D possibly TRBD1 on 6 matching bases. This CDR3 is built from 15 residues. Germline CDR1 reads MGHDK; CDR2 reads SYGVNS. The V gene lost 4 bases and the J gene lost 1 base, with 13 bases spanning the gap. The CDR3: CASSAEGGENTEAFF. The DNA for the CDR3 is TGTGCCAGCAGTGCAGAAGGGGGGGAGAACACTGAAGCTTTCTTT.